This TCR beta chain was documented in a study of blood T cell repertoires in COVID-19. This CDR3 is 12 amino acids long. Germline CDR1 is GTSNPN and CDR2 is SVGIG (reference sequence). V was clipped by 8 bases and J by 5 bases, with 15 bases between them. Authors' methods: Estimated nucleated cell counts came from reference gene primer amplification. Libraries were prepared by immunoSEQ multiplex PCR; TCRdb keeps only in-frame clonotypes and omits some of them. For V, J and clone size, that table is used; D and trimming come from the DNA. The data show about 190,000 clones, roughly 88% seen once. In terms of age and location, participants ranged from roughly 18 to 95 years and lived in under 30 US areas.

The source material was PBMCs or T cells enriched from blood (not recorded which). The chain has TRBV30 and TRBJ1-1; perhaps TRBD1 as D (6 bases). The sequence was obtained from a man in his forties with acute COVID-19. As DNA, the CDR3 is TGTGCCCGCAGCAGGGGCGTTACTGAAGCTTTCTTT. Translation gives CARSRGVTEAFF.